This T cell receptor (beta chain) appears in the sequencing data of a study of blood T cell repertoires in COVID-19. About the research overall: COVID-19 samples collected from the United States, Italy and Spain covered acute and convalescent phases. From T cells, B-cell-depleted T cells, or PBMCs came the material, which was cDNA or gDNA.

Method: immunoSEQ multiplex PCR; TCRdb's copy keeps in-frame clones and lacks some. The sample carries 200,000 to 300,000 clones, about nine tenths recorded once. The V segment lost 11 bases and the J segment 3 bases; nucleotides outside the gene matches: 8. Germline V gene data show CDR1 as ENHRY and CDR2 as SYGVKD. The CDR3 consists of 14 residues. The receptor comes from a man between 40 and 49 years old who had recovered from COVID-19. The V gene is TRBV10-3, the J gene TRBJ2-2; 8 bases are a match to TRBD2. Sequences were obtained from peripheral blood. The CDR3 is CASSSGGYTGELFF. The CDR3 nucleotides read TGTGCCTCCTCAAGCGGGGGTTACACCGGGGAGCTGTTTTTT.